This T cell receptor beta chain was identified during a study of shared clonotypes between healthy human individuals. CD45RO-negative cells were positively selected for CCR7, leaving out terminally differentiated effector memory CD45RA+ cells. Germline V gene lookup returns CDR1 GTSNPN and CDR2 SVGIG (reference sequence). V was pared by 2 bases and J by 6 bases, with 4 bases between. CDR3 size: 11 residues. With respect to this clone: Other DNA sequences in this specimen translate into the identical CDR3.

Assay used: immunoSEQ multiplex PCR; TCRdb lists only in-frame clones, some missing. Of 1.5 million to 2.5 million clones in the sample, over 85% are singletons; the top ten hold more than 0.9%. This TCR came from a young man in good health. The chain links TRBV30 to TRBJ2-2, with no clear D. Material for sequencing was naive CD8+ T cells sorted from blood. The CDR3 spells CAWSLPGELFF. CDR3 bases: TGTGCCTGGAGTCTCCCCGGGGAGCTGTTTTTT.